Each of the 10 T cell receptor beta chains below was sequenced from the same sample in a study of blood T cell repertoires in COVID-19 (dated by TCRdb to between 2020 and 2021). The library came from the immunoSEQ multiplex PCR assay. TCRdb took over this immuneACCESS table, retaining in-frame rearrangements with V and J assigned. Such tables are incomplete; in checked studies, under half of the missing clones stem from an unresolved V gene, and the remainder is unexplained. For this sample the table gives more than 200,000 clones, of which less than 90% were detected only once. The top ten clonotypes cover roughly 4% of the sample. The source material was peripheral blood. Every receptor here comes from a man aged 60 to 69 with acute or convalescent COVID-19.

V gene TRBV18 combines with J gene TRBJ2-2, with 9 positions matching TRBD2. Germline V gene lookup returns CDR1 KGHSH and CDR2 LQKENI. This CDR3 region has 16 residues. Unmatched junction bases numbered 7, after V lost 2 bases and J lost 6 bases. CDR3 loop: CASSPGSSGRSGELFF. CDR3 DNA: TGTGCCAGCTCACCAGGAAGTAGCGGGAGATCCGGGGAGCTGTTTTTT.

The sample holds a few counts of this clone. This chain uses TRBV13 with TRBJ2-1; the D is unclear. The CDR3 has 12 residues. V lost 2 bases and J lost 9, with 8 bases in between. CDR1 is PRHDT, CDR2 FYEKMQ, per germline (reference sequence). The CDR3 nucleotides read TGTGCCAGCAGCTTAAGCCGGAGTGAGCAGTTCTTC. Protein: CASSLSRSEQFF.

The genes are TRBV5-1 and TRBJ2-1; 11 bases fit TRBD2. The ends lost 4 bases at V and 4 bases at J; junction bases unmatched: 4. CDR1 is SGHRS, CDR2 YFSETQ, per germline. The CDR3 is 15 residues long. The CDR3 sequence: CASSNSGGAYNEQFF. DNA of the CDR3: TGCGCCAGCAGCAATAGCGGGGGGGCTTACAATGAGCAGTTCTTC.

The chain is built from TRBV7-6 and TRBJ1-1, with D unresolved. The CDR3 extends over 14 amino acids. V was cut by 5 bases and J by 4 bases, with 14 bases left in between. Germline assignment: CDR1 SGHVS and CDR2 FNYEAQ. CDR3 nucleotides: TGTGCCAGCAGCAACTCACCGGGTACCACTGAAGCTTTCTTT. It encodes CASSNSPGTTEAFF.

The V gene is TRBV29-1, the J gene TRBJ2-3; no definite D call. The germline V gene encodes CDR1 SQVTM and CDR2 ANQGSEA. With 2 bases removed from V and 4 bases from J, the gap between germline ends came to 10 bases. The CDR3 has 13 residues. CDR3 DNA: TGCAGCGTTGAAATCAGCAGCGCAGATACGCAGTATTTT. This sequence encodes CSVEISSADTQYF.

The chain links TRBV6-2 or TRBV6-3 to TRBJ2-5; 7 bases agree with TRBD2. V lost 0 bases to trimming and J lost 1 base; unmatched junction nucleotides: 2. CDR1 and CDR2 from the germline V gene are MNHEY and SVGEGT. The CDR3 has 15 residues. This CDR3 is CASSYSQRGQETQYF. The CDR3 nucleotides are TGTGCCAGCAGTTACTCCCAGCGGGGCCAAGAGACCCAGTACTTC.

The V gene is TRBV6-5, the J gene TRBJ2-7; TRBD2 agrees at 7 bases. Germline V CDR1 and CDR2: MNHEY, SVGAGI. This CDR3 region has 14 residues. V lost 7 bases and J lost 1; bases outside the gene matches: 7. The CDR3 nucleotides read TGTGCCAGCACCGCTCCCGGGGGGTCCTACGAGCAGTACTTC. Translated: CASTAPGGSYEQYF.

This clone was seen only a few times. This chain uses TRBV5-1 with TRBJ2-5; 8 nucleotides agree with TRBD1. This CDR3 is built from 15 residues. The V gene's germline CDR1 is SGHRS and CDR2 YFSETQ. V dropped 1 base and J dropped 5; count of bases not matched to a gene: 7. CDR3 coding DNA: TGCGCCAGCAGCTTGTCACAGGGGGTATGGGAGACCCAGTACTTC. This translates into CASSLSQGVWETQYF.

The genes are TRBV28 and TRBJ1-5, with D hard to call. CDR1 MDHEN and CDR2 SYDVKM come from the germline V gene. CDR3 length equals 13 residues. The V end was cut by 5 bases, the J end by 4 bases, with 9 bases between. The CDR3 region is CASSPLNNQPQHF. CDR3 nucleotides: TGTGCCAGCAGTCCCCTAAATAATCAGCCCCAGCATTTT. Complete variable domain (other parts from reference TRBV28 and TRBJ1-5): DVKVTQSSRYLVKRTGEKVFLECVQDMDHENMFWYRQDPGLGLRLIYFSYDVKMKEKGDIPEGYSVSREKKERFSLILESASTNQTSMYLCASSPLNNQPQHFGDGTRLSIL.

This clone was seen just once. The chain uses TRBV3-1 (or the pseudogene TRBV3-2) and TRBJ2-7; the match to TRBD2 covers 13 bases. Germline trimming cut 6 bases from V and 7 bases from J; bases unmatched to any gene: 6. Germline V gene lookup returns CDR1 LGHDT and CDR2 YNNKEL (reference sequence). The CDR3 loop spans 14 amino acids. CDR3 sequence reads: CASRTSGGAEEQYF. In DNA, the CDR3 is TGTGCCAGCAGAACTAGCGGGGGGGCCGAAGAGCAGTACTTC.